The rows below give T cell receptor beta chains drawn from one sample of a study of T cell responses to AZD1222 COVID-19 vaccine. TCRdb's copy holds only in-frame clones and misses some; the assay was immunoSEQ multiplex PCR. The sample holds 100,000 to 150,000 clones, around 90% seen once. The material sequenced was peripheral blood, taken 28 days after the second dose of the MenACWY control vaccine. The receptors here all came from an adult who received the MenACWY meningococcal vaccine as a control. Both conserved end residues are part of each CDR3. Each record gives: V gene, CDR3 length, clone size, D gene, CDR3 protein. The D gene is left open where the match is weak. Clone sizes are given selectively: once, few, many, or a class where the clone is expanded.

v_call: TRBV18; cdr3_length: 14; clone_size: .; d_call: .; cdr3_aa: CASSPFGEDTEAFF
v_call: TRBV7-6; cdr3_length: 13; clone_size: .; d_call: .; cdr3_aa: CASSLPSLETQYF
v_call: TRBV6-5; cdr3_length: 13; clone_size: .; d_call: TRBD2; cdr3_aa: CASNSGRGYEQFF
v_call: TRBV9; cdr3_length: 14; clone_size: .; d_call: TRBD1; cdr3_aa: CASSVGGTAYGYTF
v_call: TRBV6-6; cdr3_length: 15; clone_size: .; d_call: .; cdr3_aa: CASSYSLRDNNEQFF
v_call: TRBV5-4; cdr3_length: 15; clone_size: .; d_call: TRBD1; cdr3_aa: CASSLMQGGTTEAFF
v_call: TRBV7-9; cdr3_length: 15; clone_size: .; d_call: .; cdr3_aa: CASSPRTVPSEKLFF
v_call: TRBV2; cdr3_length: 11; clone_size: once; d_call: .; cdr3_aa: CASRRGEKLFF
v_call: TRBV18; cdr3_length: 11; clone_size: .; d_call: .; cdr3_aa: CASSYGDEQFF
v_call: TRBV28; cdr3_length: 14; clone_size: few; d_call: .; cdr3_aa: CASSLGVNSYEQYF
v_call: TRBV10-2; cdr3_length: 14; clone_size: .; d_call: .; cdr3_aa: CASSPGSNTGELFF
v_call: TRBV29-1; cdr3_length: 11; clone_size: .; d_call: .; cdr3_aa: CSVRRQETQYF
v_call: TRBV15; cdr3_length: 17; clone_size: .; d_call: TRBD2; cdr3_aa: CATSRDLRTRGQETQYF
v_call: TRBV24-1; cdr3_length: 15; clone_size: .; d_call: .; cdr3_aa: CATSDTSSSTDTQYF
v_call: TRBV28; cdr3_length: 16; clone_size: .; d_call: TRBD2; cdr3_aa: CASSLGYLGSGSEQFF
v_call: TRBV4-1; cdr3_length: 16; clone_size: few; d_call: TRBD2; cdr3_aa: CASSQPLGLAGRELFF
v_call: TRBV6-1; cdr3_length: 16; clone_size: .; d_call: .; cdr3_aa: CASSEQGLSSGNTIYF
v_call: TRBV7-2; cdr3_length: 16; clone_size: .; d_call: TRBD2; cdr3_aa: CASRSMLAGGYNEQFF
v_call: TRBV4-2; cdr3_length: 13; clone_size: .; d_call: .; cdr3_aa: CASSQKTAGRAFF
v_call: TRBV28; cdr3_length: 13; clone_size: .; d_call: .; cdr3_aa: CASSTQGPGGYTF
v_call: TRBV7-8; cdr3_length: 15; clone_size: .; d_call: .; cdr3_aa: CASSLSGSLGETQYF
v_call: TRBV28; cdr3_length: 12; clone_size: .; d_call: .; cdr3_aa: CASSLRDYEQYF
v_call: TRBV19; cdr3_length: 12; clone_size: .; d_call: .; cdr3_aa: CASSILGNEQFF
v_call: TRBV7-9; cdr3_length: 14; clone_size: .; d_call: .; cdr3_aa: CASSFAWVAGELFF
v_call: TRBV2; cdr3_length: 14; clone_size: .; d_call: .; cdr3_aa: CASSEEGIKTEAFF
v_call: TRBV5-1; cdr3_length: 14; clone_size: .; d_call: TRBD1; cdr3_aa: CASGPGQGGQPQHF
v_call: TRBV6-1; cdr3_length: 14; clone_size: .; d_call: .; cdr3_aa: CASSSLGSNQPQHF
v_call: TRBV28; cdr3_length: 14; clone_size: .; d_call: .; cdr3_aa: CASSLSAPNQPQHF
v_call: TRBV27; cdr3_length: 16; clone_size: .; d_call: .; cdr3_aa: CASSQRGRYSNQPQHF